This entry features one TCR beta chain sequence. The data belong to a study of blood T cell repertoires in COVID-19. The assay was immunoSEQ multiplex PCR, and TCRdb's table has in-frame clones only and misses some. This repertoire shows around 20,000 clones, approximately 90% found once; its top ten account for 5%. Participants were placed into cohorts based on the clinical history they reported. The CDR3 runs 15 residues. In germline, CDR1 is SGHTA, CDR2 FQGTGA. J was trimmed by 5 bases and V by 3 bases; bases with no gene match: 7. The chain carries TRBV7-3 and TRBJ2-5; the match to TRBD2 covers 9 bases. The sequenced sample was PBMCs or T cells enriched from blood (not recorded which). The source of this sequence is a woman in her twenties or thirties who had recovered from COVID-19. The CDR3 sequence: CASSLRGGPRETQYF. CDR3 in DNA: TGTGCCAGCAGCTTGCGGGGGGGCCCCCGGGAGACCCAGTACTTC.